A single sample is the source of the 23 T cell receptor beta chains below, sequenced in a study of vaccination and CD4 T cells after COVID-19. Their antigens remain unidentified. The Oncomine TCR Beta short-read assay sequenced DNA from cultured CD4+ T cells. TCRdb reanalysed the PCR reads using MiXCR and keeps one entry per CDR3 protein. The sample contains 10,000 to 12,000 distinct CDR3 sequences, 70% to 75% of which appear only once. The treatment was: approximately 9-day PBMC culture with coronavirus spike peptide pools or control peptides (ViraFEST assay). Material for sequencing was CD4+ T cells from blood, cultured in vitro. These receptors all stem from a human donor who had recovered from COVID-19.

Concerning this clonotype: A junction end diverges from the germline sequence, so it may reflect a read error. The rearrangement links TRBV10-3 to TRBJ2-3; no firm D call. CDR1 and CDR2 from the germline V gene are ENHRY and SYGVKD. This CDR3 spans 11 amino acids. CDR3: CATSLTDTQYF. CDR3 coding DNA: TGTGCCACCAGTCTCACAGATACGCAGTATTTT.

This chain connects TRBV19 to TRBJ1-5, with D perhaps matching TRBD1 (6 bases). The CDR3 runs 15 residues. V lost 7 bases to trimming and J lost 0 bases, with 13 bases between them. CDR1 and CDR2 from the germline V gene are LNHDA and SQIVND (reference sequence). The chain's CDR3 is CASIGGRYSNQPQHF. DNA for the CDR3: TGTGCCAGTATTGGGGGCCGATATAGCAATCAGCCCCAGCATTTT.

This clonotype was counted between two and nine times. The chain couples TRBV20-1 to TRBJ1-2; D perhaps matches TRBD1 (5 bases). The ends were cut back, 4 bases at V and 5 bases at J, with 14 bases in the middle. Germline lookup yields CDR1 DFQATT and CDR2 SNEGSKA (reference sequence). This CDR3 contains 13 residues. CDR3 amino acids: CSATPAQGYGYTF. The CDR3 DNA reads TGCAGTGCTACCCCGGCTCAGGGTTATGGCTACACCTTC.

The DNA of the CDR3 is TGTGCCAGCCGTGAATTCCCCTACGAGCAGTACTTC. Its translation is CASREFPYEQYF. The J gene is TRBJ2-7, the V gene TRBV28; D not resolved. Trimming removed 8 bases at V and 2 bases at J, with 10 bases between. The germline V gene has CDR1 MDHEN and CDR2 SYDVKM. CDR3 length: 12 amino acids.

V gene TRBV20-1 combines with J gene TRBJ1-2; D remains unclear. V was clipped by 0 bases and J by 5 bases, with 10 bases between them. Germline loops: CDR1 DFQATT, CDR2 SNEGSKA (reference sequence). The CDR3 runs 13 residues. The DNA of the CDR3 is TGCAGTGCTAGAGATAGCGGCGGGTATGGCTACACCTTC. Translated: CSARDSGGYGYTF.

The V and J genes are TRBV20-1 and TRBJ1-5, with a tentative D call TRBD1 (5 bases). The CDR3 loop spans 14 amino acids. From germline, CDR1 is DFQATT and CDR2 SNEGSKA (reference sequence). V was cut by 3 bases and J by 0 bases, with 9 bases left in between. The CDR3 sequence is CSASPGYSNQPQHF. In nucleotides, the CDR3 is TGCAGTGCTAGTCCAGGGTATAGCAATCAGCCCCAGCATTTT.

This chain joins TRBV7-2 and TRBJ2-1; possibly TRBD2 for D (5 bases). The CDR3 runs 14 residues. Germline V gene lookup returns CDR1 SGHTA and CDR2 FQGNSA. The V and J ends lost 4 bases and 6 bases respectively, with 13 bases between them. The CDR3 region is CASSSPRGPNEQFF. CDR3 DNA: TGTGCCAGCAGCTCCCCAAGAGGGCCCAATGAGCAGTTCTTC.

V usage is TRBV6-1 and J usage is TRBJ1-2; D unresolved. Germline CDR1 is MNHNS and CDR2 is SASEGT. This CDR3 comprises 13 residues. Trimming stripped 4 bases from V and 6 bases from J, with 12 bases between. As DNA, the CDR3 is TGTGCCAGCAGTGTTTCACAGATCGATGGCTACACCTTC. It yields the protein CASSVSQIDGYTF.

V gene TRBV27 combines with J gene TRBJ2-5; tentative D call: TRBD1 (5 bases). The CDR3 extends over 12 amino acids. V lost 4 bases and J lost 3, with 6 bases in between. Germline loops: CDR1 MNHEY, CDR2 SMNVEV (reference sequence). As DNA, the CDR3 is TGTGCCAGCAGTTCCAGGGAAGAGACCCAGTACTTC. This translates into CASSSREETQYF.

This clonotype is judged medium-sized (0.01 to 0.1%). The CDR3 sequence is CSARDWTTARTGNTIYF. In DNA, the CDR3 is TGCAGTGCTAGAGATTGGACGACCGCCAGAACTGGAAACACCATATATTTT. V is TRBV20-1 and J is TRBJ1-3; unclear D gene. Per germline, CDR1 DFQATT and CDR2 SNEGSKA (reference sequence). This CDR3 has 17 residues. Trimming pared 0 bases from V and 2 bases from J, leaving 17 bases between.

The genes are TRBV27 and TRBJ2-2; D call uncertain. CDR1 is MNHEY, CDR2 SMNVEV, per germline (reference sequence). With 2 bases removed from V and 0 bases from J, the gap between germline ends came to 10 bases. The CDR3 is 16 amino acids. The CDR3 spells CASSLGQIANTGELFF. The CDR3 DNA sequence: TGTGCCAGCAGTTTAGGGCAGATCGCGAACACCGGGGAGCTGTTTTTT.

The gene calls are TRBV6-4 and TRBJ1-1; 7 positions match TRBD1. Germline CDR1 reads MRHNA; CDR2 reads SNTAGT. This CDR3 contains 20 residues. V lost 0 bases, J lost 1 base, and 17 bases stayed unmatched. The CDR3 loop reads CASSDSGPRTGELKNTEAFF. The CDR3 DNA sequence: TGTGCCAGCAGTGACTCGGGACCGAGGACAGGTGAACTTAAGAACACTGAAGCTTTCTTT.

There are a few counts of this clonotype. The V gene is TRBV2, the J gene TRBJ2-7; D is undetermined. CDR3 length: 14 residues. Trimming pared 6 bases from V and 2 bases from J, leaving 14 bases between. CDR1 and CDR2 (germline): SNHLY, FYNNEI. The CDR3 spells CASSQATEAYEQYF. The CDR3 DNA reads TGTGCCAGCAGCCAAGCAACAGAAGCCTACGAGCAGTACTTC.

This rearrangement joins TRBV5-1 to TRBJ1-1; 7 bases are shared with TRBD1. The length of the CDR3 is 14 residues. Germline CDR1 and CDR2: SGHRS and YFSETQ. Trimming at V came to 8 bases and at J to 5 bases, leaving 12 bases not matched to a gene. CDR3 sequence: CASSVRGAGTEAFF. In DNA form, the CDR3 reads TGCGCCAGTAGCGTCAGGGGGGCTGGGACTGAAGCTTTCTTT.

The V call is TRBV7-2, the J call TRBJ2-6; no reliable D call. Per germline, CDR1 SGHTA and CDR2 FQGNSA. The ends were cut back, 4 bases at V and 0 bases at J, with 7 bases in the middle. This CDR3 is built from 15 residues. CDR3: CASSSYLSGANVLTF. CDR3 nucleotide sequence: TGTGCCAGCAGCTCCTACCTCTCTGGGGCCAACGTCCTGACTTTC. The full variable domain, completed using reference TRBV7-2 and TRBJ2-6, is GAGVSQSPSNKVTEKGKDVELRCDPISGHTALYWYRQSLGQGLEFLIYFQGNSAPDKSGLPSDRFSAERTGGSVSTLTIQRTQQEDSAVYLCASSSYLSGANVLTFGAGSRLTVL.

The J gene is TRBJ1-5, the V gene TRBV15; D is perhaps TRBD1 (6 bases). Germline V gene sequence: CDR1 LNHNV, CDR2 YYDKDF (reference sequence). There are 14 residues in the CDR3. V lost 3 bases and J 3 bases, leaving 9 bases between the germline ends. This CDR3 is CATSSWTDNQPQHF. CDR3 sequence (DNA): TGTGCCACCAGCAGTTGGACAGACAATCAGCCCCAGCATTTT.

The V call is TRBV7-9, the J call TRBJ1-5; D not resolved. V dropped 5 bases and J dropped 7 bases, with 12 bases sitting between them. The CDR3 has 13 residues. Germline V gene lookup returns CDR1 SEHNR and CDR2 FQNEAQ (reference sequence). The CDR3 is CASSGIGLQPQHF. The CDR3 DNA reads as TGTGCCAGCAGCGGAATTGGGCTGCAGCCCCAGCATTTT.

This clonotype has a handful of counts. The chain employs TRBV27 and TRBJ1-2; no clear D gene. Trimming removed 6 bases from V and 0 bases from J, with 29 bases in between. Looked up from germline, CDR1 is MNHEY and CDR2 is SMNVEV (reference sequence). The CDR3 consists of 20 residues. The CDR3 spells CASSPYRGAVSRPTNYGYTF. CDR3 in DNA: TGTGCCAGCAGCCCTTATCGGGGTGCAGTGTCACGCCCGACTAACTATGGCTACACCTTC.

This clonotype was recorded only once. The rearrangement joins TRBV20-1 to TRBJ2-1; D is perhaps TRBD2 (5 bases). This CDR3 contains 15 residues. Deletions cut 6 bases from V and 3 bases from J, with 18 bases between. Germline lookup yields CDR1 DFQATT and CDR2 SNEGSKA (reference sequence). CDR3 coding DNA: TGCAGTGCCCCCTTCCGGACTCCTGGCTACAATGAGCAGTTCTTC. Its protein is CSAPFRTPGYNEQFF.

DNA for the CDR3: TGTGCCAGCAACCCGACAGGGGCGGGAGCTGAAGCTTTCTTT. Translating it yields CASNPTGAGAEAFF. This rearrangement joins TRBV6-1 to TRBJ1-1; 8 bases are a match to TRBD1. The CDR3 covers 14 residues. The ends lost 7 bases at V and 6 bases at J; junction bases unmatched: 10. Germline V gene sequence: CDR1 MNHNS, CDR2 SASEGT.

The V gene is TRBV7-9, the J gene TRBJ1-2; D is uncertain. Germline V CDR1 and CDR2: SEHNR, FQNEAQ (reference sequence). With 3 bases removed from V and 5 bases from J, the gap between germline ends came to 16 bases. CDR3 length: 15 amino acids. CDR3 region: CASSFGPRRGYGYTF. For the CDR3, the DNA is TGTGCCAGCAGCTTTGGTCCTCGACGGGGTTATGGCTACACCTTC.

This clonotype came up a few times. The chain recombines TRBV11-1 with TRBJ2-2; a weak D match, TRBD1 (6 bases). Trimming shortened V by 8 bases and J by 1 base, and 11 bases separated the two germline ends. CDR1 is SGHAT and CDR2 is FQDESV in the germline V gene (reference sequence). The CDR3 runs to 14 residues. For the CDR3, the DNA is TGTGCCAGCGACAGGTACCAGAACACCGGGGAGCTGTTTTTT. It specifies CASDRYQNTGELFF.

The chain uses TRBV4-1 and TRBJ1-1, with a possible D match to TRBD1 (5 bases). The germline gives CDR1 MGHRA, CDR2 YSYEKL. CDR3 length: 16 amino acids. V lost 1 base and J lost 5, with 17 bases in between. The CDR3 coding sequence is TGCGCCAGCAGCCAAGTCCGGGCAGGGATGGGAACTGAAGCTTTCTTT. It specifies CASSQVRAGMGTEAFF.